This entry lists 29 T cell receptor beta chains sequenced from one sample in a study of blood T cell repertoires in COVID-19. TCRdb's copy holds only in-frame clones and misses some; the assay was immunoSEQ multiplex PCR. The sample comprises tens of thousands of clones, 90% to 95% of which are singletons, and under 4.5% rests with the top ten. Sequenced material: peripheral blood. These TCRs come from a man in his sixties with acute or convalescent COVID-19.

This clone was detected only once. The rearrangement joins TRBV6-2 or TRBV6-3 to TRBJ2-3, with 10 bases aligning to TRBD2. J gave up 6 bases and V 2 bases, and 2 bases lay outside the gene matches. Germline loops: CDR1 MNHEY, CDR2 SVGEGT. The CDR3 is made up of 14 amino acids. The CDR3 DNA follows: TGTGCCAGCAGTTACGCTAGCGGGAGTGATACGCAGTATTTT. Amino acids: CASSYASGSDTQYF.

Written as DNA, the CDR3 is TGTGCCAGTAGTATAGTTTTCCCGGGACAGGTGAGCGCGAACACCGGGGAGCTGTTTTTT. It translates to CASSIVFPGQVSANTGELFF. The chain joins TRBV19 to TRBJ2-2, with 8 bases fitting TRBD1. The CDR3 has 20 residues. The V and J ends lost 1 base and 0 bases, in that order; junction bases with no gene match: 13. Germline CDR1 is LNHDA and CDR2 is SQIVND (reference sequence).

The rearrangement uses TRBV5-1 and TRBJ1-4; 8 bases agree with TRBD1. The germline V gene encodes CDR1 SGHRS and CDR2 YFSETQ. CDR3 length equals 16 residues. J was trimmed by 0 bases and V by 3 bases; bases with no gene match: 4. This chain's CDR3 is CASSWGQVATNEKLFF. For the CDR3, the DNA is TGCGCCAGCAGCTGGGGACAGGTTGCAACTAATGAAAAACTGTTTTTT.

The rearrangement joins TRBV7-8 to TRBJ2-4, with a tentative D call TRBD2 (5 bases). CDR3 length: 18 residues. Germline CDR1 SGHVS, CDR2 FQNEAQ. Trimming stripped 1 base from V and 6 bases from J, with 22 bases between. The chain's CDR3 is CASSLVPRSQAGRNIQYF. The CDR3 DNA reads TGTGCCAGCAGCTTAGTACCCCGGTCGCAGGCGGGTAGAAACATTCAGTACTTC.

The rearrangement links TRBV10-3 to TRBJ2-5; 10 nucleotides agree with TRBD1. This CDR3 has 16 residues. V was pared by 3 bases and J by 3 bases, with 7 bases of the junction left unmatched. Looked up from germline, CDR1 is ENHRY and CDR2 is SYGVKD. The CDR3 reads CAISDYGTGDEETQYF. The CDR3 nucleotides are TGTGCCATCAGTGACTACGGGACAGGGGATGAAGAGACCCAGTACTTC.

The DNA for the CDR3 is TGTGCCAGCTCACCGCGAGAGACCCAGTACTTC. Translated, it gives CASSPRETQYF. The chain joins TRBV18 to TRBJ2-5; D not certain. The CDR3 covers 11 residues. Germline CDR1 KGHSH, CDR2 LQKENI. V dropped 3 bases and J dropped 4 bases, with 3 bases sitting between them.

The rearrangement joins TRBV11-3 to TRBJ1-1, with D maybe TRBD1 (5 bases). V was trimmed by 2 bases and J by 1 base, leaving 5 bases between them. The CDR3 is 13 residues long. The germline CDR1 and CDR2 sequences are SGHNT and YENEEA. In DNA, the CDR3 is TGTGCCAGCAGCTTAACAGGGAACACTGAAGCTTTCTTT. It specifies CASSLTGNTEAFF.

The rearrangement uses TRBV28 and TRBJ2-1, with D possibly matching TRBD1 (6 bases). Trimming took off 3 bases at V and 9 bases at J, with 12 bases between the two ends. Germline CDR1 is MDHEN and CDR2 is SYDVKM. This CDR3 region has 13 residues. The CDR3 region is CASSLAGVGEQFF. The CDR3 nucleotides are TGTGCCAGCAGTTTGGCAGGGGTTGGTGAGCAGTTCTTC. The complete variable domain, with remaining parts taken from reference TRBV28 and TRBJ2-1, reads DVKVTQSSRYLVKRTGEKVFLECVQDMDHENMFWYRQDPGLGLRLIYFSYDVKMKEKGDIPEGYSVSREKKERFSLILESASTNQTSMYLCASSLAGVGEQFFGPGTRLTVL.

The genes are TRBV27 and TRBJ2-2; 7 bases align to TRBD2. The CDR3 has 17 amino acids. CDR1 and CDR2 from the germline V gene are MNHEY and SMNVEV (reference sequence). Trimming took 5 bases from V and 0 from J; bases not matched to a gene: 9. The CDR3 DNA is TGTGCCAGCAGTACCTGGTCTAGCGGACCGAACACCGGGGAGCTGTTTTTT. This translates into CASSTWSSGPNTGELFF.

This chain connects TRBV4-1 to TRBJ1-4; unclear D gene. Germline CDR1 reads MGHRA; CDR2 reads YSYEKL. CDR3 length equals 16 residues. V shed 0 bases and J shed 4 bases, with 12 bases lying between them. The CDR3 DNA reads as TGCGCCAGCAGCCAAGATCGAGAAGCCGTTAATGAAAAACTGTTTTTT. As protein: CASSQDREAVNEKLFF.

Written as DNA, the CDR3 is TGTGCCAGCAGTAATCACGCACGGTATAGCAATCAGCCCCAGCATTTT. Its translation: CASSNHARYSNQPQHF. This rearrangement joins TRBV28 to TRBJ1-5; D is ambiguous. CDR3 size: 16 residues. The germline V and J ends were trimmed by 5 bases and 0 bases, with 14 bases remaining between them. Germline V gene lookup returns CDR1 MDHEN and CDR2 SYDVKM.

This clone was counted between two and nine times. The chain has TRBV7-3 and TRBJ2-2, with D possibly TRBD2 on 6 matching bases. V lost 5 bases and J 5 bases, leaving 15 bases between the germline ends. Looked up from germline, CDR1 is SGHTA and CDR2 is FQGTGA. The CDR3 has 15 residues. CDR3 DNA sequence: TGTGCCAGCAGCCCCTCGTTCGGGGGAACCGGGGAGCTGTTTTTT. Translated: CASSPSFGGTGELFF.

The rearrangement uses TRBV19 and TRBJ1-1; 12 bases agree with TRBD1. The ends lost 5 bases at V and 6 bases at J; junction bases unmatched: 7. The germline V gene encodes CDR1 LNHDA and CDR2 SQIVND (reference sequence). This CDR3 is 15 amino acids long. CDR3 DNA sequence: TGTGCCAGTAGTCCCGGGGACAGGGGGCTGGCTGAAGCTTTCTTT. Its translation: CASSPGDRGLAEAFF.

The gene calls are TRBV2 and TRBJ2-2, with 13 bases matching TRBD2. This CDR3 is 16 amino acids long. With 6 bases clipped from V and 7 bases from J, the junction kept 8 bases outside the gene matches. The germline CDR1 and CDR2 sequences are SNHLY and FYNNEI. The CDR3 here is CASRPTSGRASGELFF. CDR3 bases: TGTGCCAGCAGGCCTACTAGCGGGAGGGCAAGCGGGGAGCTGTTTTTT. Together with reference TRBV2 and TRBJ2-2, the CDR3 gives the full variable domain: EPEVTQTPSHQVTQMGQEVILRCVPISNHLYFYWYRQILGQKVEFLVSFYNNEISEKSEIFDDQFSVERPDGSNFTLKIRSTKLEDSAMYFCASRPTSGRASGELFFGEGSRLTVL.

The V call is TRBV14, the J call TRBJ2-1, with D perhaps matching TRBD2 (5 bases). CDR3 length: 15 amino acids. Looked up from germline, CDR1 is SGHDN and CDR2 is FVKESK. The ends were cut back, 4 bases at V and 0 bases at J, with 10 bases in the middle. CDR3 region: CASSLGLSSYNEQFF. The CDR3 bases are TGTGCCAGCAGCCTTGGACTGTCCTCCTACAATGAGCAGTTCTTC.

This clone was observed a single time. V and J are TRBV24-1 and TRBJ2-5; the D gene is possibly TRBD1 (7 bases). This CDR3 contains 15 residues. Trimming took 3 bases from V and 5 from J, leaving 15 bases between them. CDR1 and CDR2 (germline): KGHDR, SFDVKD. The CDR3 loop is CATSDPHPGGETQYF. In DNA, the CDR3 is TGTGCCACCAGTGATCCCCACCCAGGGGGGGAGACCCAGTACTTC.

The chain uses TRBV6-9 and TRBJ2-3, with D possibly being TRBD2 (5 bases). Germline CDR1 and CDR2: MNHGY and SVAAGI. V dropped 8 bases and J dropped 6 bases, with 27 bases sitting between them. This CDR3 has 17 amino acids. The CDR3 spells CASPSIISVRVSDTQYF. The CDR3 nucleotides read TGTGCCAGCCCATCTATTATTAGCGTAAGAGTGTCGGATACGCAGTATTTT.

The genes are TRBV9 and TRBJ2-7; maybe TRBD1 (6 bases). This CDR3 has 15 residues. Deletions cut 0 bases from V and 4 bases from J, with 14 bases between. The germline V gene encodes CDR1 SGDLS and CDR2 YYNGEE. CDR3 coding DNA: TGTGCCAGCAGCGTAGAACAGGGTGAGGGGTACGAGCAGTACTTC. This encodes CASSVEQGEGYEQYF.

The J gene is TRBJ2-1, the V gene TRBV27, with 7 positions matching TRBD1. Germline lookup yields CDR1 MNHEY and CDR2 SMNVEV (reference sequence). V shed 5 bases, J shed 4 bases, and the junction held 8 bases outside the gene matches. CDR3 length: 15 residues. This CDR3 reads CASSPQGPPYNEQFF. For the CDR3, the DNA is TGTGCCAGCAGTCCACAGGGGCCCCCATACAATGAGCAGTTCTTC.

The chain is built from TRBV9 and TRBJ1-5, with 11 nucleotides matching TRBD1. With V trimmed by 3 bases and J by 8 bases, 7 bases remained unmatched. The CDR3 length is 15 residues. Per germline, CDR1 SGDLS and CDR2 YYNGEE. The CDR3 DNA follows: TGTGCCAGCAGCGCAGGGACAGGGGGTACGAAGCCCCAGCATTTT. Translated, it gives CASSAGTGGTKPQHF.

V is TRBV16 and J is TRBJ1-1; perhaps TRBD1 as D (6 bases). The V and J ends lost 3 bases and 4 bases respectively, with 15 bases between them. The V gene's germline CDR1 is KGHSY and CDR2 FQNENV. CDR3 length: 15 residues. CDR3 bases: TGTGCCAGCAGCCACCTAGGGGGGGTGGCCACTGAAGCTTTCTTT. Translation gives CASSHLGGVATEAFF.

The chain joins TRBV28 to TRBJ1-2; D not resolved. V shed 3 bases and J shed 4 bases, with 9 bases lying between them. The length of the CDR3 is 13 residues. CDR1 MDHEN and CDR2 SYDVKM come from the germline V gene. CDR3 loop: CASSLYLGYGYTF. DNA of the CDR3: TGTGCCAGCAGTTTGTACCTAGGCTATGGCTACACCTTC.

The chain links TRBV11-3 to TRBJ2-2; D ambiguous. V lost 5 bases and J 9 bases, leaving 10 bases between the germline ends. CDR1 is SGHNT and CDR2 is YENEEA in the germline V gene. CDR3 size: 12 residues. DNA of the CDR3: TGTGCCAGCAGCCCTACTGGGCGGGAGCTGTTTTTT. This gives the protein CASSPTGRELFF.

This sequence joins TRBV9 and TRBJ2-4, with TRBD2 as a possible D gene (6 bases). The V end lost 4 bases, the J end lost 3 bases, and 17 bases lay between the germline ends. CDR1 is SGDLS and CDR2 is YYNGEE in the germline V gene. The CDR3 is 16 residues long. The CDR3 DNA sequence: TGTGCCAGCAGCCCGAGGGAAGCGGGTGTCAAAAACATTCAGTACTTC. Translation gives CASSPREAGVKNIQYF. The full variable domain, rest sourced from reference TRBV9 and TRBJ2-4, is DSGVTQTPKHLITATGQRVTLRCSPRSGDLSVYWYQQSLDQGLQFLIQYYNGEERAKGNILERFSAQQFPDLHSELNLSSLELGDSALYFCASSPREAGVKNIQYFGAGTRLSVL.

The CDR3 DNA is TGTGCCAGCAGCTTAATAACAGGGAGAGAGACCCAGTACTTC. Amino acids: CASSLITGRETQYF. V usage is TRBV11-2 and J usage is TRBJ2-5; D possibly corresponds to TRBD1 (6 bases). This CDR3 contains 14 residues. Trimming left V 2 bases short and J 4 bases short, with 11 bases between. Germline CDR1 reads SGHAT; CDR2 reads FQNNGV. Drawing the rest from reference TRBV11-2 and TRBJ2-5, the complete variable domain is EAGVAQSPRYKIIEKRQSVAFWCNPISGHATLYWYQQILGQGPKLLIQFQNNGVVDDSQLPKDRFSAERLKGVDSTLKIQPAKLEDSAVYLCASSLITGRETQYFGPGTRLLVL.

Here the CDR3 reads CAWKGDGDTEAFF. CDR3 nucleotides: TGTGCCTGGAAGGGTGACGGGGACACTGAAGCTTTCTTT. The V call is TRBV30, the J call TRBJ1-1, with D unclear. This CDR3 has 13 amino acids. Trimming stripped 4 bases from V and 3 bases from J, with 12 bases between. Germline CDR1 is GTSNPN and CDR2 is SVGIG (reference sequence). Combining the CDR3 with reference TRBV30 and TRBJ1-1 gives the whole variable domain SQTIHQWPATLVQPVGSPLSLECTVEGTSNPNLYWYRQAAGRGLQLLFYSVGIGQISSEVPQNLSASRPQDRQFILSSKKLLLSDSGFYLCAWKGDGDTEAFFGQGTRLTVV.

There are a few counts of this clone. V usage is TRBV11-2 and J usage is TRBJ2-5; 7 bases match TRBD1. This CDR3 region has 13 residues. CDR1 is SGHAT, CDR2 FQNNGV, per germline. V shed 5 bases and J 3 bases; nucleotides not matched to a gene: 3. The CDR3 coding sequence is TGTGCCAGCAGCCGAGACAGGGAAGAGACCCAGTACTTC. Translated: CASSRDREETQYF.

V gene TRBV19 combines with J gene TRBJ2-5, with 10 bases that match TRBD1. J lost 5 bases, V lost 5 bases, and 8 bases had no gene match. This CDR3 region has 15 residues. CDR1 is LNHDA and CDR2 is SQIVND in the germline V gene (reference sequence). CDR3 sequence: CASSPGTGAWETQYF. Here the CDR3 DNA reads TGTGCCAGTAGTCCTGGGACAGGGGCCTGGGAGACCCAGTACTTC.

V gene TRBV12-3 or TRBV12-4 combines with J gene TRBJ2-1; the D gene is possibly TRBD2 (5 bases). Trimming left V 6 bases short and J 4 bases short, with 10 bases between. This CDR3 spans 13 amino acids. CDR3 in amino acids: CASSGLLYNEQFF. CDR3 coding DNA: TGTGCCAGCAGCGGACTCTTGTACAATGAGCAGTTCTTC.